Listed below are T cell receptor beta chains from one sample, sequenced in a study of cytomegalovirus exposure and HLA in healthy donors. Sequencing was performed with immunoSEQ multiplex PCR; in TCRdb, only in-frame clones are kept and a portion is missing. The sample includes around 120,000 clones, less than 75% seen only once; the top ten take 11%. The sample comprised PBMCs. These receptors were taken from a man aged 40-49 years in good health and CMV-seropositive. The CDR3 runs from the conserved cysteine through the conserved F or W. D genes are given only for firm matches. Not all rows give a size; the values are once, few, many and, for expanded clones, a class.

cdr3_nt,cdr3_aa,clone_size,v_call,d_call,j_call
TGTGCCAGCAGTTACCCCCGGGAACCCGGGGAGCTGTTTTTT,CASSYPREPGELFF,NA,TRBV28,NA,TRBJ2-2
TGTGCCAGCGGGTTGGACATTCTCGGGGAGCTGTTTTTT,CASGLDILGELFF,once,TRBV2,NA,TRBJ2-2
TGTGCCAGCAGTGCGGGACTGGAGTACCAAGAGACCCAGTACTTC,CASSAGLEYQETQYF,NA,TRBV6-1,NA,TRBJ2-5
TGCGCCAGCAGCCCCGGTGAGCGGCGCAACTCCTACGAGCAGTACTTC,CASSPGERRNSYEQYF,NA,TRBV4-1,NA,TRBJ2-7
TGTGCCAGCAGCCGAACAGGGGTCACTGAAGCTTTCTTT,CASSRTGVTEAFF,few,TRBV5-6,TRBD1,TRBJ1-1
TGTGCCAGCAGTTTATGGACTAGCGGCCACAATGAGCAGTTCTTC,CASSLWTSGHNEQFF,NA,TRBV28,TRBD2,TRBJ2-1
TGTGCCAGCAGTTGGCACAGGGGCCGGGCCACTGAAGCTTTCTTT,CASSWHRGRATEAFF,NA,TRBV28,TRBD1,TRBJ1-1
TGTGCCAGCAGCTTACAGGGCGGCAGGGGCACAGATACGCAGTATTTT,CASSLQGGRGTDTQYF,NA,TRBV7-3,NA,TRBJ2-3
TGTGCCAGCAGCCGGGACAGGGGAGAGACCCAGTACTTC,CASSRDRGETQYF,NA,TRBV7-2,TRBD1,TRBJ2-5
TGTGCCAGCCAGGGACTAGCACATACCCCTAGCACAGATACGCAGTATTTT,CASQGLAHTPSTDTQYF,NA,TRBV19,TRBD2,TRBJ2-3
TGTGCCAGCAGCAGACCGGGACAGGGGGAGGGAAACACCATATATTTT,CASSRPGQGEGNTIYF,few,TRBV7-9,TRBD1,TRBJ1-3
TGTGCCAGCAGTAGGACTAGCGGGTTAGAGACCCAGTACTTC,CASSRTSGLETQYF,NA,TRBV2,TRBD2,TRBJ2-5
TGTGCCAGCAGTTACTCGAGCCAGGAAAATGGCTACACCTTC,CASSYSSQENGYTF,NA,TRBV6-6,NA,TRBJ1-2
TGTGCCAGCAGTTTCGGCAGGGTCGGGGCCAACGTCCTGACTTTC,CASSFGRVGANVLTF,NA,TRBV28,NA,TRBJ2-6
TGTGCCAGCAGCTTAGGCAGGTCAGGCAATCAGCCCCAGCATTTT,CASSLGRSGNQPQHF,NA,TRBV13,NA,TRBJ1-5
TGTGCCAGCAGCTTAAGTCTAGGGACAGGGACCTACGAGCAGTACTTC,CASSLSLGTGTYEQYF,NA,TRBV7-9,TRBD1,TRBJ2-7
TGTGCCAGCAGCTTTTCTTCCGATCAGCCCCAGCATTTT,CASSFSSDQPQHF,once,TRBV7-2,NA,TRBJ1-5
TGTGCCAGCAGTTTGGGCAGGGGAAGCACTGAAGCTTTCTTT,CASSLGRGSTEAFF,NA,TRBV28,NA,TRBJ1-1
TGTGCCAGCAGTGCGAGCGGGAGGAGTTACAATGAGCAGTTCTTC,CASSASGRSYNEQFF,NA,TRBV2,TRBD2,TRBJ2-1
TGTGCCAGTAGCCAAGGGCTAGCGGGACCACGGTGGAATGAGCAGTTCTTC,CASSQGLAGPRWNEQFF,NA,TRBV19,TRBD2,TRBJ2-1
TGCGCCAGCAGTGGGACAGGGACCTACGAGCAGTACTTC,CASSGTGTYEQYF,NA,TRBV10-1,TRBD1,TRBJ2-7
TGTGCCAGCAGTTACTCGACGGGACAGGGAAACTATGGCTACACCTTC,CASSYSTGQGNYGYTF,NA,TRBV6-5,TRBD1,TRBJ1-2